Below are 26 T cell receptor beta chains sequenced from a single sample in a study of blood T cell repertoires in COVID-19. Measured with immunoSEQ multiplex PCR; TCRdb has only the in-frame clones, and not every one. The profile shows roughly 190,000 clones, approximately 85% of them singletons. The sequencing sample was made of PBMCs or T cells enriched from blood (not recorded which). These receptors were collected from a man aged 40-49 years who had recovered from COVID-19.

The genes are TRBV7-2 and TRBJ2-2; D gene unclear. V lost 0 bases, J lost 5 bases, and 4 bases lay in between. The CDR3 covers 13 residues. Germline V gene sequence: CDR1 SGHTA, CDR2 FQGNSA. This chain's CDR3 is CASSLARTGELFF. The CDR3 region has the DNA TGTGCCAGCAGCTTAGCCAGAACCGGGGAGCTGTTTTTT.

The chain employs TRBV4-3 and TRBJ2-3; TRBD2 matches 12 bases. From germline, CDR1 is LGHNA and CDR2 YSLEER. With V trimmed by 3 bases and J by 2 bases, 3 bases remained unmatched. The CDR3 totals 16 residues. CDR3 loop: CASSHLAGGNTDTQYF. CDR3 DNA sequence: TGCGCCAGCAGCCACCTAGCGGGAGGGAACACAGATACGCAGTATTTT.

The chain uses TRBV9 and TRBJ2-3; TRBD2 matches at 8 bases. The V and J ends lost 3 bases and 1 base, in that order; junction bases with no gene match: 4. Germline V gives CDR1 SGDLS, CDR2 YYNGEE. CDR3 length: 15 residues. The CDR3 spells CASSEGGRRTDTQYF. The CDR3 DNA reads TGTGCCAGCAGCGAAGGCGGGAGGCGCACAGATACGCAGTATTTT.

CDR3 DNA sequence: TGTGCCAGCAGTCCGGGACAGAGTGGGAATGGCTACACCTTC. As protein: CASSPGQSGNGYTF. J is TRBJ1-2 and V is TRBV2; 7 bases fit TRBD1. Germline assignment: CDR1 SNHLY and CDR2 FYNNEI. This CDR3 has 14 amino acids. V was clipped by 5 bases and J by 6 bases; unmatched bases: 9.

V is TRBV30 and J is TRBJ1-2; 8 bases fit TRBD1. With V trimmed by 1 base and J by 5 bases, 6 bases remained unmatched. This CDR3 contains 14 residues. Per the germline V gene, CDR1 is GTSNPN and CDR2 is SVGIG (reference sequence). This CDR3 reads CAWSAQGTGYGYTF. The CDR3 DNA follows: TGTGCCTGGAGTGCTCAGGGGACAGGTTATGGCTACACCTTC.

This clone was seen only a few times. In DNA, the CDR3 is TGTGCCAGCGAACCAGCGGGAGGGGGGGAGACCCAGTACTTC. Translation gives CASEPAGGGETQYF. This chain uses TRBV6-5 with TRBJ2-5; 10 positions agree with TRBD2. The CDR3 loop spans 14 amino acids. V dropped 8 bases and J dropped 5; count of bases not matched to a gene: 8. Per germline, CDR1 MNHEY and CDR2 SVGAGI.

The sample holds many counts of this clone. This chain uses TRBV9 with TRBJ1-5; possible D gene TRBD1, 5 bases. V lost 2 bases, J lost 7 bases, and 16 bases lay in between. The CDR3 has 15 residues. CDR1 and CDR2 (germline): SGDLS, YYNGEE. For the CDR3, the DNA is TGTGCCAGCAGCGTTGGGGGACTCCTCGACCAGCCCCAGCATTTT. Its protein product is CASSVGGLLDQPQHF. Full variable domain (rest looked up from reference TRBV9 and TRBJ1-5): DSGVTQTPKHLITATGQRVTLRCSPRSGDLSVYWYQQSLDQGLQFLIQYYNGEERAKGNILERFSAQQFPDLHSELNLSSLELGDSALYFCASSVGGLLDQPQHFGDGTRLSIL.

The chain recombines TRBV6-5 with TRBJ1-6; the D gene is possibly TRBD1 (6 bases). Looked up from germline, CDR1 is MNHEY and CDR2 is SVGAGI. CDR3 length equals 13 residues. Trimming left V 5 bases short and J 8 bases short, with 10 bases between. This CDR3 reads CASSTNRDSPLHF. The CDR3, as DNA: TGTGCCAGCAGTACAAACAGGGATTCACCCCTCCACTTT.

This clone appeared a single time. The chain couples TRBV29-1 to TRBJ1-5; D not resolved. CDR1 SQVTM and CDR2 ANQGSEA come from the germline V gene. This CDR3 contains 15 residues. Trimming shortened V by 0 bases and J by 6 bases, and 15 bases separated the two germline ends. CDR3 loop: CSVEDQWVAGQPQHF. The CDR3 nucleotides read TGCAGCGTTGAAGATCAATGGGTTGCGGGTCAGCCCCAGCATTTT.

The V and J genes are TRBV28 and TRBJ1-1, with 12 bases aligning to TRBD1. J lost 3 bases, V lost 4 bases, and 6 bases had no gene match. Germline CDR1 and CDR2: MDHEN and SYDVKM. The CDR3 runs to 16 residues. As DNA, the CDR3 is TGTGCCAGCAGTTCCGGGACAGGGGGCAGATACACTGAAGCTTTCTTT. Translating gives CASSSGTGGRYTEAFF.

The rearrangement links TRBV6-2 or TRBV6-3 to TRBJ2-5, with D maybe TRBD2 (5 bases). V lost 3 bases, J lost 5 bases, and 10 bases lay in between. This CDR3 comprises 13 residues. Germline V gives CDR1 MNHEY, CDR2 SVGEGT. The CDR3: CASSYYGEETQYF. The CDR3 nucleotides are TGTGCCAGCAGTTATTACGGGGAGGAGACCCAGTACTTC.

The chain uses TRBV6-5 and TRBJ1-3; 7 bases are a match to TRBD1. The CDR3 runs 14 residues. J gave up 4 bases and V 6 bases, and 6 bases lay outside the gene matches. The V gene's germline CDR1 is MNHEY and CDR2 SVGAGI. The CDR3, as DNA: TGTGCCAGCAGCTCTCGGGGACAGGGAAACACCATATATTTT. Translated: CASSSRGQGNTIYF.

The chain couples TRBV5-4 to TRBJ1-2; D remains unclear. Germline V gene lookup returns CDR1 SGHNT and CDR2 YYREEE (reference sequence). V was pared by 7 bases and J by 4 bases, with 14 bases between. The CDR3 has 13 residues. The CDR3 DNA is TGTGCCAGCGGGCCCGGTGAGGGCTATGGCTACACCTTC. Translation: CASGPGEGYGYTF.

This rearrangement joins TRBV5-4 to TRBJ2-2; 11 bases fit TRBD1. The CDR3 length is 16 residues. Germline assignment: CDR1 SGHNT and CDR2 YYREEE (reference sequence). V lost 3 bases, J lost 5 bases, and 6 bases stayed unmatched. The CDR3 bases are TGTGCCAGCAGCTACGCCCGGGACAGGGGGACCGGGGAGCTGTTTTTT. Its protein is CASSYARDRGTGELFF.

V usage is TRBV27 and J usage is TRBJ1-1; D is possibly TRBD1 (5 bases). CDR3 length: 13 residues. Germline loops: CDR1 MNHEY, CDR2 SMNVEV (reference sequence). Trimming stripped 0 bases from V and 6 bases from J, with 8 bases between. CDR3 sequence (DNA): TGTGCCAGCAGTTTATCGATGGGGCCTGAAGCTTTCTTT. Protein: CASSLSMGPEAFF.

The rearrangement uses TRBV6-5 and TRBJ1-5; D gene uncertain. Germline CDR1 and CDR2: MNHEY and SVGAGI. The CDR3 spans 13 residues. Trimming shortened V by 5 bases and J by 5 bases, and 10 bases separated the two germline ends. The CDR3 coding sequence is TGTGCCAGCAGTCGAAACAGAGATCAGCCCCAGCATTTT. Translation gives CASSRNRDQPQHF.

The CDR3 bases are TGTGCCAGTAGTCCCAGGACCAAGGGGACTGAAGCTTTCTTT. This codes for CASSPRTKGTEAFF. This chain connects TRBV19 to TRBJ1-1; TRBD1 is a possible D gene (5 bases). Trimming cost V 5 bases and J 5 bases, with 15 bases left between them. This CDR3 is built from 14 residues. The germline V gene encodes CDR1 LNHDA and CDR2 SQIVND (reference sequence).

This clone was counted once. This chain joins TRBV2 and TRBJ1-1, with 7 positions matching TRBD1. This CDR3 region has 14 residues. V trimming: 2 bases; J trimming: 1 base; junction bases outside the gene matches: 1. CDR1 and CDR2 from the germline V gene are SNHLY and FYNNEI. As DNA, the CDR3 is TGTGCCAGCAGTGAATACAGGGGGAACACTGAAGCTTTCTTT. This sequence encodes CASSEYRGNTEAFF.

The chain joins TRBV7-2 to TRBJ2-2, with 7 bases aligning to TRBD2. The CDR3 spans 16 residues. V lost 1 base to trimming and J lost 2 bases; unmatched junction nucleotides: 4. Germline V CDR1 and CDR2: SGHTA, FQGNSA. CDR3 sequence: CASSLESSGNTGELFF. CDR3 DNA: TGTGCCAGCAGCTTAGAGTCTAGCGGAAACACCGGGGAGCTGTTTTTT.

This rearrangement joins TRBV5-5 to TRBJ2-7; D might be TRBD1 (6 bases). CDR3 length: 13 amino acids. Germline CDR1 SGHKS, CDR2 YYEKEE (reference sequence). Trimming removed 0 bases from V and 3 bases from J, with 7 bases in between. As DNA, the CDR3 is TGTGCCAGCAGCTTGGGGGACAACTACGAGCAGTACGTC. It codes for CASSLGDNYEQYV.

This chain connects TRBV5-6 to TRBJ1-5, with a possible D match to TRBD1 (5 bases). This CDR3 is built from 14 residues. CDR1 is SGHDT and CDR2 is YYEEEE in the germline V gene. V dropped 0 bases and J dropped 5 bases, with 9 bases sitting between them. CDR3 bases: TGTGCCAGCAGCTTGGCCCAGGGCTATCAGCCCCAGCATTTT. Encoded protein: CASSLAQGYQPQHF.

The chain recombines TRBV27 with TRBJ2-1; D may be TRBD2 (6 bases). V shed 4 bases and J shed 5 bases, with 18 bases lying between them. Germline V gene lookup returns CDR1 MNHEY and CDR2 SMNVEV (reference sequence). This CDR3 spans 16 amino acids. The chain's CDR3 is CASSWSWGERHNEQFF. Here the CDR3 DNA reads TGTGCCAGCAGTTGGTCCTGGGGGGAGCGTCACAATGAGCAGTTCTTC.

The chain joins TRBV6-4 to TRBJ2-3, with TRBD1 identical over 7 bases. Germline V gene data show CDR1 as MRHNA and CDR2 as SNTAGT. J gave up 2 bases and V 8 bases, and 7 bases lay outside the gene matches. CDR3 length equals 14 residues. The CDR3 protein is CASRKGTDTDTQYF. For the CDR3, the DNA is TGTGCCAGCCGGAAGGGGACAGACACAGATACGCAGTATTTT.

The chain carries TRBV6-5 and TRBJ2-3; a possible D gene is TRBD1 (5 bases). The CDR3 has 12 amino acids. The germline V gene encodes CDR1 MNHEY and CDR2 SVGAGI. Between the trimmed V and J ends, which lost 10 bases and 2 bases, there was a span of 10 bases. CDR3 in DNA: TGTGCCAACCAGGGCACCACAGATACGCAGTATTTT. As protein: CANQGTTDTQYF.

The chain combines TRBV7-2 with TRBJ1-5; no reliable D call. V lost 1 base, J lost 0 bases, and 7 bases lay in between. This CDR3 is built from 15 residues. The germline V gene encodes CDR1 SGHTA and CDR2 FQGNSA. CDR3 sequence: CASSLDGYSNQPQHF. Here the CDR3 DNA reads TGTGCCAGCAGCTTAGACGGGTATAGCAATCAGCCCCAGCATTTT.

The chain employs TRBV11-2 and TRBJ1-5; D is uncertain. Germline values: CDR1 SGHAT, CDR2 FQNNGV. The V end was cut by 6 bases, the J end by 5 bases, with 11 bases between. CDR3 length: 13 amino acids. The CDR3 loop reads CASSRDLDQPQHF. The CDR3 coding sequence is TGTGCCAGCAGTCGGGATTTGGATCAGCCCCAGCATTTT.